The rows below give T cell receptor beta chains drawn from one sample of a study of T cell repertoires in cytomegalovirus infection. Their antigen targets remain unknown. MiXCR, run by TCRdb on the reads, gives a single entry per CDR3 protein. The table records roughly 800,000 distinct CDR3 sequences, about 28% of them present only once. The sequences come from cultured CD8+ T cells from PBMCs, collected from culture after CMV antigen stimulation. The source of these receptors is a human donor in good health (CMV status not recorded). Some clones in this sample may be carry-over from other donors' samples. CDR3s include the opening cysteine and the closing phenylalanine or tryptophan. D genes are given only for firm matches. For some rows the clone size is stated as once, few or many, or as a class when expanded; others skip it.

len,j_gene,abundance,d_gene,v_gene,CDR3nt,CDR3aa
15,TRBJ1-3,-,TRBD1,TRBV12-3/TRBV12-4,TGTGCCAGCAGCCCCGACAGGGGAACTGGAAACTCCATATATTTT,CASSPDRGTGNSIYF
16,TRBJ2-3,-,TRBD2,TRBV6-2/TRBV6-3,TGTGCCAGCAGTTACTCGACACTAGCGGGGGAGGATACGCAGTATTTT,CASSYSTLAGEDTQYF
14,TRBJ2-1,few,-,TRBV27,TGTGCCAGCACGGCCGGGACTCCCTACAATGAGCAGTTCTTC,CASTAGTPYNEQFF
14,TRBJ2-1,-,TRBD2,TRBV6-6,TGTGCCAGCAGTTACGTAGCGGGGGACAATGAGCAGTTCTTC,CASSYVAGDNEQFF
16,TRBJ1-5,-,-,TRBV19,TGTGCCAGTAGTATAGGAGGCACCTTCGCGTCTCAGCCCCAGCATTTT,CASSIGGTFASQPQHF
15,TRBJ1-1,few,-,TRBV6-2/TRBV6-3,TGTGCCAGCACTTTGATCAGGTTATTCGACACTGAAGCTTTCTTT,CASTLIRLFDTEAFF
17,TRBJ2-3,few,-,TRBV28,TGTGCCAGCAGTTTAATGGGAGATGGCAGTGATCCAGATACGCAGTATTTT,CASSLMGDGSDPDTQYF
14,TRBJ1-5,-,-,TRBV27,TGTGCCAGCAGTTTAATAGGGCTGGGGCAGCCCCAGCATTTT,CASSLIGLGQPQHF
15,TRBJ2-1,few,-,TRBV11-2,TGTGCCAGCAGCTTAGACTCGGTAGGGAACAATGAGCAGTTCTTC,CASSLDSVGNNEQFF
16,TRBJ1-1,few,-,TRBV7-6,TGTGCCAGCAGCGCTATCCAGGGGTTACTGAACACTGAAGCTTTCTTT,CASSAIQGLLNTEAFF
12,TRBJ1-1,-,-,TRBV28,TGTGCCAGCAGTATAACCCCGGCTGAAGCTTTCTTT,CASSITPAEAFF
15,TRBJ2-5,many,TRBD1,TRBV28,TGTGCCAGCGGTCCCGGGACAGGGGGCGTAAAGACCCAGTACTTC,CASGPGTGGVKTQYF
14,TRBJ2-7,-,TRBD2,TRBV20-1,TGCAGTGCTCACCGACTAGCGGGGGCCTACGAGCAGTACTTC,CSAHRLAGAYEQYF
13,TRBJ2-2,few,-,TRBV15,TGTGCCACCCAGCCACCCAACACCGGGGAGCTGTTTTTT,CATQPPNTGELFF
14,TRBJ2-5,-,TRBD2,TRBV27,TGTGCCAGCAGTTTCGGGGGGACCGAAGAGACCCAGTACTTC,CASSFGGTEETQYF
17,TRBJ2-4,few,TRBD1,TRBV2,TGTGCCAGCAGTTTTTGTGGGCCTGGACAGGATTGCGACATTCAGTACTTC,CASSFCGPGQDCDIQYF
15,TRBJ2-7,-,-,TRBV6-1,TGTGCCAGCAGTGAATGGCGGGGGCCCTCCTACGAGCAGTACTTC,CASSEWRGPSYEQYF
14,TRBJ2-1,few,-,TRBV6-1,TGTGCCAGCAGTATCCAGGGGCTTAGGAATGAGCAGTTCTTC,CASSIQGLRNEQFF
16,TRBJ1-1,few,-,TRBV7-8,TGTGCCAGCAGCCCAGGAGCCGGGCCCATGAACACTGAAGCTTTCTTT,CASSPGAGPMNTEAFF
15,TRBJ2-5,-,-,TRBV19,TGTGCCAGTAGTATAGAGGCCAGGAAAGGAGAGACCCAGTACTTC,CASSIEARKGETQYF
11,TRBJ2-1,-,-,TRBV2,TGTGCCAGCAGTGGGGACATTGGGCAGTTCTTC,CASSGDIGQFF
14,TRBJ1-5,-,-,TRBV7-8,TGTGCCAGCAGCTCAGGAGAGGGGAATCAGCCCCAGCATTTT,CASSSGEGNQPQHF
12,TRBJ2-2,-,-,TRBV4-1,TGCGCCAGCAGCCTGATTGGAGGGGAGCTGTTTTTT,CASSLIGGELFF
14,TRBJ1-1,-,-,TRBV27,TGTGCCAGCAGTTTATTAGCCGGGGACACTGAAGCTTTCTTT,CASSLLAGDTEAFF
12,TRBJ1-2,few,-,TRBV10-3,TGTGCCATCAGGCCTGACAGCTATGGCTACACCTTC,CAIRPDSYGYTF
16,TRBJ2-7,-,TRBD2,TRBV5-4,TGTGCCAGCAGCCCAAATAGCGGGGGGGCCTCCTACGAGCAGTACTTC,CASSPNSGGASYEQYF
14,TRBJ2-2,few,-,TRBV12-3/TRBV12-4,TGTGCCAGCAGTTTATTCCGCCCGCCCGGGGAGCTGTTTTTT,CASSLFRPPGELFF
16,TRBJ1-2,few,-,TRBV7-6,TGTGCCAGCAGCTTAGGGGGGCCTCCACTGGACTATGGCTACACCTTC,CASSLGGPPLDYGYTF
14,TRBJ2-5,-,-,TRBV4-3,TGCGCCAGCAGCCTTCGGACAGAGCAAGAGACCCAGTACTTC,CASSLRTEQETQYF
16,TRBJ1-2,many,-,TRBV6-5,TGTGCCAGCAGTTACTCCCCCGAGGGGCCGCTGACCGGCTACACCTTC,CASSYSPEGPLTGYTF
16,TRBJ1-4,many,-,TRBV15,TGTGCCACCAGCAGCCCCATAGAAGGGGTTAATGAAAAACTGTTTTTT,CATSSPIEGVNEKLFF
16,TRBJ2-1,-,TRBD1,TRBV7-6,TGTGCCAGCAGCCCAACCTCGGGGACAGGGTACAATGAGCAGTTCTTC,CASSPTSGTGYNEQFF
15,TRBJ2-7,-,TRBD1,TRBV25-1,TGTGCCAGCAGTGCTGGGACAGGGATAGGCTACGAGCAGTACTTC,CASSAGTGIGYEQYF
14,TRBJ1-1,-,-,TRBV19,TGTGCCAGCAGATTTCCGGGGGCGAACACTGAAGCTTTCTTT,CASRFPGANTEAFF
12,TRBJ1-6,-,-,TRBV7-4,TGTGCCAGCAGCGTTCCAGATTCACCCCTCCACTTT,CASSVPDSPLHF
14,TRBJ2-6,-,-,TRBV20-1,TGCAGTGCTAGAAGGGTAGGTGGGGCCAACGTCCTGACTTTC,CSARRVGGANVLTF
15,TRBJ2-1,many,-,TRBV12-3/TRBV12-4,TGTGCCAGCAGCTCCCAGGGGGGGGCCCTAGATGAGCAGTTCTTC,CASSSQGGALDEQFF
12,TRBJ2-5,few,-,TRBV20-1,TGCAGTGCTCTTTGGCAAAGGGAGACCCAGTACTTC,CSALWQRETQYF
13,TRBJ1-1,-,-,TRBV29-1,TGCAGCACCGGAGGGGAAATGAACACTGAAGCTTTCTTT,CSTGGEMNTEAFF
13,TRBJ1-1,-,TRBD1,TRBV25-1,TGTGCCAGCAGTGGACAGGGGTTCACTGAAGCTTTCTTT,CASSGQGFTEAFF
17,TRBJ2-7,-,TRBD2,TRBV27,TGTGCCAGCAGTTCAGTAGGGACTAGCGGGGGCGCCTACGAGCAGTACTTC,CASSSVGTSGGAYEQYF
15,TRBJ1-1,-,TRBD1,TRBV27,TGTGCCAGCAGTTTGTTGGGACAGGGGGGTACTGAAGCTTTCTTT,CASSLLGQGGTEAFF
13,TRBJ1-5,-,-,TRBV19,TGTGCCAGTAGTACCAGGTTCGGTCAGCCCCAGCATTTT,CASSTRFGQPQHF
15,TRBJ2-5,-,-,TRBV7-4,TGTGCCAGCAGCTTAGCGGAGGGGGGGCAAGAGACCCAGTACTTC,CASSLAEGGQETQYF
12,TRBJ1-6,few,-,TRBV6-5,TGTGCCAGCAGTTACGGGGGATCACCCCTCCACTTT,CASSYGGSPLHF
15,TRBJ1-5,few,-,TRBV7-9,TGTGCCAGCAGCCGGGGCGGGGCTAGCAATCAGCCCCAGCATTTT,CASSRGGASNQPQHF
17,TRBJ1-3,-,TRBD1,TRBV7-6,TGTGCCAGCAGCTTAGCAACAGGGGGCATCTCTGGAAACACCATATATTTT,CASSLATGGISGNTIYF
15,TRBJ1-2,-,-,TRBV9,TGTGCCAGCAGCGTAACTATCGACCTTAACTATGGCTACACCTTC,CASSVTIDLNYGYTF
15,TRBJ1-2,-,TRBD1,TRBV7-3,TGTGCCAGCAGCCTCGGGACAGGTGGGAACTATGGCCACACCTTC,CASSLGTGGNYGHTF
15,TRBJ1-2,-,TRBD1,TRBV12-5,TGTGCTAGTGGTTTCTGGGACAGCCGAGTGGATGGCTACACCTTC,CASGFWDSRVDGYTF
16,TRBJ2-1,few,TRBD1,TRBV4-1,TGCGCCAGCAGCCAAGGCCCACAGGGGGTTGCGGATGAGCAGTTCTTC,CASSQGPQGVADEQFF